This T cell receptor (beta chain) was recovered during a study of siplizumab effects on memory and regulatory T cells. This CDR3 region has 15 residues. Per the germline V gene, CDR1 is SNHLY and CDR2 is FYNNEI. Trimming cost V 6 bases and J 1 base; bases outside gene matches: 4. Whole-study results and caveats: The authors mapped only a minor fraction of alloreactive clones to unstimulated subsets. Only a minority of proliferating CD4+ or CD8+ clones had an assignable naive or memory phenotype, with roughly 80-97% lacking one. Under siplizumab, alloreactive sequences traced to unstimulated CD4+ memory cells were significantly reduced.

With regard to this clone: Antigen unknown.

The assay was immunoSEQ multiplex PCR, and TCRdb's table has in-frame clones only and misses some. The data hold tens of thousands of clones, with about 88% observed a single time. This sequence joins TRBV2 and TRBJ2-2; the match to TRBD1 covers 8 bases. Sequencing used naive CD8+ T cells sorted from blood. The clonotype originates from a human donor in good health. CDR3 nucleotides: TGTGCCAGCAGGATGGGACAGGTGAACACCGGGGAGCTGTTTTTT. Protein: CASRMGQVNTGELFF.